The source of this T cell receptor (beta chain) is a study of blood T cell repertoires in COVID-19. Background on the study: Italy, Spain and the United States were the sources of the convalescent and acute COVID-19 samples. The analysed material was cDNA or gDNA that came from T cells, B-cell-depleted T cells, or PBMCs.

In the authors' workflow: Quantification of nucleated cells was approximated via reference gene primer amplification. Profiling relied on immunoSEQ multiplex PCR, and the TCRdb table lists in-frame clones only, not all of them. V, J and clone size are taken as reported in that table, and D and trimming were inferred from the DNA itself. The data show about 250,000 clones, roughly 84% seen once. Looked up from germline, CDR1 is SQVTM and CDR2 is ANQGSEA. V dropped 7 bases and J dropped 0 bases, with 10 bases sitting between them. CDR3 size: 13 residues. This TCR came from a man in his forties or fifties with acute or convalescent COVID-19. This rearrangement joins TRBV29-1 to TRBJ1-3; a possible D gene is TRBD1 (6 bases). The specimen sequenced was peripheral blood. The chain's CDR3 is CSAGRGSGNTIYF. As DNA, the CDR3 is TGCAGCGCGGGCAGGGGCTCTGGAAACACCATATATTTT.